A single sample gave rise to the 19 T cell receptor beta chains below, sequenced in a study of T cells after yellow fever vaccination. One entry per CDR3 protein results from TCRdb running MiXCR on the 5' RACE reads. The repertoire holds about 550,000 distinct CDR3 sequences, with roughly 21% as singletons. This sample comprised PBMCs, obtained 15 days after the yellow fever booster vaccination. All receptors derive from a man aged 25-40 years who received the YFV17D yellow fever vaccine.

The V gene is TRBV12-3 or TRBV12-4, the J gene TRBJ2-7, with 15 bases identical to TRBD2. The CDR3 spans 18 residues. J gave up 5 bases and V 6 bases, and 14 bases lay outside the gene matches. The CDR3 nucleotides read TGTGCCAGCAGCCACCTAGGACTAGCGGGAGGGATCTTGGACGAGCAGTACTTC. Amino acid sequence: CASSHLGLAGGILDEQYF.

This clonotype was recorded a few times. V and J are TRBV12-3 or TRBV12-4 and TRBJ2-2; the D is unclear. The V end was cut by 6 bases, the J end by 1 base, with 15 bases between. The CDR3 length is 16 residues. This CDR3 is CASSLYGRMNTGELFF. The DNA of the CDR3 is TGTGCCAGCAGCCTTTACGGGCGGATGAACACCGGGGAGCTGTTTTTT.

A few counts support this clonotype. V gene TRBV7-6 combines with J gene TRBJ2-1; 7 bases map to TRBD1. Germline trimming cut 6 bases from V and 7 bases from J; bases unmatched to any gene: 3. Germline V gives CDR1 SGHVS, CDR2 FNYEAQ. There are 12 residues in the CDR3. The CDR3 protein is CASRGTANEQFF. The CDR3 DNA reads TGTGCCAGCAGAGGGACAGCTAATGAGCAGTTCTTC.

The chain combines TRBV12-3 or TRBV12-4 with TRBJ1-5; no clear D gene. V was shortened by 3 bases and J by 7 bases, with 13 bases between the two germline ends. The CDR3 is 14 amino acids. CDR3 nucleotide sequence: TGTGCCAGCAGTTTTGGGCAACTCGGGCAGCCCCAGCATTTT. Translation: CASSFGQLGQPQHF.

This chain links TRBV7-9 with TRBJ1-1; D possibly corresponds to TRBD1 (5 bases). V lost 1 base to trimming and J lost 3 bases, with 12 bases between them. The germline V gene has CDR1 SEHNR and CDR2 FQNEAQ (reference sequence). This CDR3 contains 15 residues. Here the CDR3 reads CASSLGMGTYTEAFF. CDR3 nucleotides: TGTGCCAGCAGCTTAGGGATGGGGACTTACACTGAAGCTTTCTTT.

The chain joins TRBV14 to TRBJ2-1, with a weak D call TRBD1 (5 bases). Per germline, CDR1 SGHDN and CDR2 FVKESK. This CDR3 has 14 residues. Trimming took off 4 bases at V and 6 bases at J, with 13 bases between the two ends. CDR3 protein: CASSLHQGPNEQFF. The CDR3 DNA sequence: TGTGCCAGCAGCCTCCACCAGGGCCCCAATGAGCAGTTCTTC. Together with reference TRBV14 and TRBJ2-1, the CDR3 gives the full variable domain: EAGVTQFPSHSVIEKGQTVTLRCDPISGHDNLYWYRRVMGKEIKFLLHFVKESKQDESGMPNNRFLAERTGGTYSTLKVQPAELEDSGVYFCASSLHQGPNEQFFGPGTRLTVL.

The chain recombines TRBV5-1 with TRBJ2-2; D might be TRBD1 or TRBD2, each matching 5 bases. The CDR3 loop spans 14 amino acids. Trimming removed 6 bases at V and 7 bases at J, with 16 bases between. Looked up from germline, CDR1 is SGHRS and CDR2 is YFSETQ. CDR3 protein: CASTSAAGFGELFF. In DNA form, the CDR3 reads TGCGCCAGCACATCAGCGGCAGGGTTCGGGGAGCTGTTTTTT.

There are a few counts of this clonotype. The chain links TRBV7-8 to TRBJ1-1; D is uncertain. This CDR3 comprises 16 residues. V was pared by 5 bases and J by 8 bases, with 24 bases between. In germline, CDR1 is SGHVS, CDR2 FQNEAQ. CDR3 in DNA: TGTGCCAGCAGCGAATTGTGGGGATTTGGATCCGGGGAAGCTTTCTTT. Translated, it gives CASSELWGFGSGEAFF.

The chain employs TRBV6-5 and TRBJ2-1; 14 bases map to TRBD2. CDR3 size: 17 residues. Trimming removed 6 bases from V and 7 bases from J; junction bases left unmatched: 11. Germline CDR1 is MNHEY and CDR2 is SVGAGI. This CDR3 reads CASRRTGTSGSGNEQFF. The CDR3 region has the DNA TGTGCCAGCAGACGCACAGGGACTAGCGGGAGTGGTAATGAGCAGTTCTTC.

The chain joins TRBV28 to TRBJ2-7, with a possible D match to TRBD2 (7 bases). V lost 3 bases, J lost 1 base, and 13 bases lay in between. Germline V gives CDR1 MDHEN, CDR2 SYDVKM. The CDR3 totals 15 residues. CDR3 sequence: CASSFNGRGSYEQYF. The CDR3 DNA reads as TGTGCCAGCAGTTTTAATGGGAGGGGGTCCTACGAGCAGTACTTC.

This clonotype came up a few times. The chain employs TRBV14 and TRBJ2-5; D is ambiguous. Germline CDR1 reads SGHDN; CDR2 reads FVKESK. Trimming stripped 4 bases from V and 7 bases from J, with 10 bases between. This CDR3 comprises 12 residues. CDR3 nucleotides: TGTGCCAGCAGCCCCAACCTCGGGACCCAGTACTTC. Translation gives CASSPNLGTQYF.

This sequence joins TRBV6-2 or TRBV6-3 and TRBJ1-5, with D possibly TRBD1 on 5 matching bases. V was trimmed by 11 bases and J by 5 bases, leaving 19 bases between them. The CDR3 has 14 residues. Germline assignment: CDR1 MNHEY and CDR2 SVGEGT. CDR3 bases: TGTGCCGCTCAAACGGGGGGTCCCGATCAGCCCCAGCATTTT. As protein: CAAQTGGPDQPQHF.

The chain carries TRBV19 and TRBJ2-3; weak D call: TRBD1 (5 bases). The CDR3 is 16 residues long. CDR1 and CDR2 from the germline V gene are LNHDA and SQIVND (reference sequence). Trimming cost V 5 bases and J 2 bases, with 17 bases left between them. The CDR3 region is CASSELTGFFTDTQYF. In DNA form, the CDR3 reads TGTGCCAGTAGTGAATTAACAGGATTCTTCACAGATACGCAGTATTTT. Full variable domain (missing parts from reference TRBV19 and TRBJ2-3): DGGITQSPKYLFRKEGQNVTLSCEQNLNHDAMYWYRQDPGQGLRLIYYSQIVNDFQKGDIAEGYSVSREKKESFPLTVTSAQKNPTAFYLCASSELTGFFTDTQYFGPGTRLTVL.

This clonotype appeared a few times. This sequence joins TRBV4-3 and TRBJ2-1; 10 nucleotides align to TRBD2. Germline trimming cut 4 bases from V and 8 bases from J; bases unmatched to any gene: 11. CDR3 length: 16 amino acids. Germline loops: CDR1 LGHNA, CDR2 YSLEER. For the CDR3, the DNA is TGCGCCAGCAGCCCGGAGTGGCTAGCGGGAGTGGATGAGCAGTTCTTC. This gives the protein CASSPEWLAGVDEQFF.

The V gene is TRBV6-5, the J gene TRBJ2-1; the D is unclear. CDR1 and CDR2 (germline): MNHEY, SVGAGI. V was cut by 2 bases and J by 4 bases, with 9 bases left in between. The length of the CDR3 is 14 residues. The CDR3: CASSYMPLYNEQFF. In DNA form, the CDR3 reads TGTGCCAGCAGTTACATGCCACTTTACAATGAGCAGTTCTTC.

This clonotype was counted only a few times. The V gene is TRBV4-2, the J gene TRBJ2-5; 9 bases agree with TRBD2. This CDR3 is 15 amino acids long. Germline values: CDR1 LGHNA, CDR2 YNFKEQ. V shed 0 bases, J shed 4 bases, and the junction held 3 bases outside the gene matches. The CDR3 spells CASSQETSGGETQYF. CDR3 nucleotides: TGTGCCAGCAGCCAAGAGACTAGCGGAGGAGAGACCCAGTACTTC.

This clonotype was counted a few times. The gene calls are TRBV19 and TRBJ2-7; 7 bases are shared with TRBD2. This CDR3 has 13 residues. Germline V CDR1 and CDR2: LNHDA, SQIVND (reference sequence). Germline trimming cut 9 bases from V and 2 bases from J; bases unmatched to any gene: 7. The DNA for the CDR3 is TGTGCCAGCGGACTAGGAGGCCCCTACGAGCAGTACTTC. Protein: CASGLGGPYEQYF.

This clonotype has only one observation. V gene TRBV29-1 combines with J gene TRBJ2-3; D perhaps matches TRBD1 (6 bases). CDR1 and CDR2 (germline): SQVTM, ANQGSEA. V was clipped by 7 bases and J by 2 bases, with 16 bases between them. The CDR3 covers 14 residues. The CDR3 loop reads CSGVQGTLTDTQYF. The CDR3 DNA sequence: TGCAGCGGGGTACAGGGAACCCTCACAGATACGCAGTATTTT.

This clonotype turned up a few times. The chain uses TRBV2 and TRBJ1-3, with D hard to call. The CDR3 has 11 residues. Trimming pared 4 bases from V and 8 bases from J, leaving 6 bases between. Germline V gene lookup returns CDR1 SNHLY and CDR2 FYNNEI. The CDR3 DNA follows: TGTGCCAGCAGTGGACGACACACCATATATTTT. Its protein is CASSGRHTIYF.